The 28 T cell receptor beta chains below were found in one sample sequenced in a study of blood T cell repertoires in COVID-19. Clones were read by immunoSEQ multiplex PCR, and TCRdb kept only the in-frame ones, dropping some. Here the sample spans some 19,000 clones, 65% to 85% being singletons. The sequencing sample was made of peripheral blood. All receptors come from a human donor in a cohort sampled during active COVID-19.

Regarding this clone: This sample includes further DNA sequences coding for the same CDR3. The chain carries TRBV2 and TRBJ2-7; D might be TRBD1 (5 bases). Germline assignment: CDR1 SNHLY and CDR2 FYNNEI. V dropped 2 bases and J dropped 4 bases, with 12 bases sitting between them. The CDR3 loop spans 14 amino acids. The DNA of the CDR3 is TGTGCCAGCAGTGAACGCCAGGGTACGTACGAGCAGTACTTC. Translation gives CASSERQGTYEQYF. The variable domain in full, with the rest retrieved from reference TRBV2 and TRBJ2-7, is EPEVTQTPSHQVTQMGQEVILRCVPISNHLYFYWYRQILGQKVEFLVSFYNNEISEKSEIFDDQFSVERPDGSNFTLKIRSTKLEDSAMYFCASSERQGTYEQYFGPGTRLTVT.

The CDR3 spells CASSPLRLSDYEQYF. Here the CDR3 DNA reads TGTGCCAGCAGTCCCCTGCGACTTAGCGACTACGAGCAGTACTTC. The chain combines TRBV6-5 with TRBJ2-7, with a weak D call TRBD2 (5 bases). Trimming took off 5 bases at V and 3 bases at J, with 17 bases between the two ends. The CDR3 contains 15 residues. Germline values: CDR1 MNHEY, CDR2 SVGAGI.

The CDR3 coding sequence is TGTGCCAGCAGCTTGACTAGAGCTAGCACAGATACGCAGTATTTT. It specifies CASSLTRASTDTQYF. The chain has TRBV7-9 and TRBJ2-3; D might be TRBD2 (6 bases). Germline-derived CDR1 and CDR2 are SEHNR and FQNEAQ (reference sequence). V was shortened by 3 bases and J by 0 bases, with 10 bases between the two germline ends. CDR3 length: 15 residues.

The V and J genes are TRBV2 and TRBJ1-3; 8 bases agree with TRBD1. The V gene's germline CDR1 is SNHLY and CDR2 FYNNEI. The CDR3 loop spans 15 amino acids. J was trimmed by 4 bases and V by 1 base; bases with no gene match: 3. This CDR3 reads CASSEGTGKGNTIYF. As DNA, the CDR3 is TGTGCCAGCAGTGAAGGGACAGGGAAAGGAAACACCATATATTTT.

This chain joins TRBV28 and TRBJ1-1, with 8 nucleotides matching TRBD1. With V trimmed by 2 bases and J by 5 bases, 4 bases remained unmatched. In germline, CDR1 is MDHEN, CDR2 SYDVKM. The CDR3 covers 14 residues. CDR3 DNA sequence: TGTGCCAGCAGTTTAAAAACAGGGGGGACTGAAGCTTTCTTT. Translation: CASSLKTGGTEAFF.

The V gene is TRBV25-1, the J gene TRBJ2-1, with 11 bases aligning to TRBD2. V was clipped by 5 bases and J by 8 bases; unmatched bases: 8. In germline, CDR1 is MGHDK, CDR2 SYGVNS. This CDR3 is 15 amino acids long. The CDR3 DNA follows: TGTGCCAGCAGTTCACTAGCGGGAGTAAGGGATGAGCAGTTCTTC. Translation gives CASSSLAGVRDEQFF.

As concerns this clone: A read error may produce the germline difference seen at one junction end. This chain joins TRBV23-1 and TRBJ2-2, with 11 bases identical to TRBD2. TRBV23-1 is identified as an open reading frame with a role that is uncertain. The CDR3 loop spans 19 amino acids. CDR3 sequence (DNA): TGCGCCAGCAGTCAATCCCCTCGAAAAACTAGCGGGAGTGAGAGGGGAGCTGTTTTT. Protein sequence: CASSQSPRKTSGSERGAVF.

Concerning this clone: The sample has other DNA sequences that encode this CDR3 too. V gene TRBV30 combines with J gene TRBJ2-1; TRBD2 might be the D (5 bases). Germline CDR1 and CDR2: GTSNPN and SVGIG (reference sequence). The CDR3 is 14 residues long. V was shortened by 3 bases and J by 9 bases, with 18 bases between the two germline ends. The CDR3 sequence: CAWRILAGGGEQFF. The CDR3 bases are TGTGCCTGGAGGATTTTAGCAGGAGGTGGTGAGCAGTTCTTC.

The chain recombines TRBV28 with TRBJ2-1; 7 bases fit TRBD2. Losses at the gene ends were 2 bases for V and 3 bases for J; bases not matched to a gene: 4. CDR3 length equals 15 residues. Germline V gene sequence: CDR1 MDHEN, CDR2 SYDVKM. The CDR3 coding sequence is TGTGCCAGCAGTTTAGGGGGGGGGATCTACAATGAGCAGTTCTTC. Amino acid sequence: CASSLGGGIYNEQFF.

The chain is built from TRBV7-2 and TRBJ2-3; 9 bases line up with TRBD1. Germline CDR1 and CDR2: SGHTA and FQGNSA. The CDR3 consists of 16 residues. V gave up 5 bases and J gave up 1 base; unmatched junction bases: 7. DNA of the CDR3: TGTGCCAGCAGCCAACAGGGGGCAATCGGCACAGATACGCAGTATTTT. This translates into CASSQQGAIGTDTQYF.

This chain uses TRBV3-1 (or the pseudogene TRBV3-2) with TRBJ1-1, with D possibly matching TRBD1 (6 bases). Trimming took off 4 bases at V and 14 bases at J, with 14 bases between the two ends. The germline CDR1 and CDR2 sequences are LGHDT and YNNKEL (reference sequence). CDR3 length: 11 amino acids. The chain's CDR3 is CASSPGGHEFF. In nucleotides, the CDR3 is TGTGCCAGCAGCCCCGGGGGGCACGAGTTCTTT.

The V gene is TRBV7-9, the J gene TRBJ2-3; TRBD2 matches at 10 bases. The trim removed 9 bases at V and 2 bases at J, leaving 8 bases unmatched. CDR3 length: 15 amino acids. The germline V gene encodes CDR1 SEHNR and CDR2 FQNEAQ (reference sequence). CDR3 in amino acids: CASIEAGGFTDTQYF. CDR3 sequence (DNA): TGTGCCAGTATCGAAGCGGGAGGGTTCACAGATACGCAGTATTTT.

V is TRBV5-6 and J is TRBJ2-3, with 8 bases fitting TRBD1. Germline values: CDR1 SGHDT, CDR2 YYEEEE. J was trimmed by 2 bases and V by 4 bases; bases with no gene match: 6. This CDR3 spans 15 amino acids. CDR3: CASSRLDRDTDTQYF. The CDR3 DNA follows: TGTGCCAGCAGCCGTCTGGACAGGGACACAGATACGCAGTATTTT.

The chain joins TRBV19 to TRBJ2-3, with D possibly matching TRBD1 (6 bases). Germline CDR1 and CDR2: LNHDA and SQIVND (reference sequence). Trimming left V 4 bases short and J 2 bases short, with 13 bases between. The CDR3 has 15 residues. CDR3 sequence: CASSNTGPPTDTQYF. CDR3 DNA: TGTGCCAGTAGTAATACAGGGCCACCCACAGATACGCAGTATTTT.

The chain recombines TRBV28 with TRBJ2-5, with D tentatively TRBD1 (5 bases). Per germline, CDR1 MDHEN and CDR2 SYDVKM. Trimming pared 5 bases from V and 5 bases from J, leaving 15 bases between. This CDR3 has 14 residues. The CDR3 coding sequence is TGTGCCAGCAGTCCCATCAGGGTATGGGAGACCCAGTACTTC. The encoded protein is CASSPIRVWETQYF.

This chain uses TRBV19 with TRBJ1-5, with 10 positions matching TRBD1. Germline CDR1 reads LNHDA; CDR2 reads SQIVND (reference sequence). J lost 1 base, V lost 4 bases, and 1 base had no gene match. The CDR3 loop spans 15 amino acids. The CDR3 sequence is CASSRDRGSNQPQHF. For the CDR3, the DNA is TGTGCCAGTAGTAGGGACAGGGGCAGCAATCAGCCCCAGCATTTT.

V and J are TRBV7-6 and TRBJ2-7; D perhaps matches TRBD2 (6 bases). V lost 5 bases and J 6 bases, leaving 8 bases between the germline ends. The germline gives CDR1 SGHVS, CDR2 FNYEAQ. The CDR3 length is 11 residues. The chain's CDR3 is CASSQGGEQYF. The CDR3 DNA reads TGTGCCAGCAGCCAGGGAGGCGAGCAGTACTTC.

This chain connects TRBV15 to TRBJ1-1, with a possible D match to TRBD1 (6 bases). CDR3 size: 13 residues. The V end lost 3 bases, the J end lost 1 base, and 6 bases lay between the germline ends. Germline CDR1 is LNHNV and CDR2 is YYDKDF (reference sequence). DNA of the CDR3: TGTGCCACCAGCAGGACAGGGAACACTGAAGCTTTCTTT. Residues: CATSRTGNTEAFF. The full variable domain, in which reference TRBV15 and TRBJ1-1 provide the parts outside the CDR3, is DAMVIQNPRYQVTQFGKPVTLSCSQTLNHNVMYWYQQKSSQAPKLLFHYYDKDFNNEADTPDNFQSRRPNTSFCFLDIRSPGLGDTAMYLCATSRTGNTEAFFGQGTRLTVV.

The CDR3 nucleotides are TGTGCCAGCAGCTTAGTGAGCGGGACCAAAGATACGCAGTATTTT. Residues: CASSLVSGTKDTQYF. The genes are TRBV11-3 and TRBJ2-3; the match to TRBD2 covers 7 bases. After removal of 1 base from V and 5 bases from J, the junction contained 6 bases not matched to a gene. The germline gives CDR1 SGHNT, CDR2 YENEEA. This CDR3 is built from 15 residues. The variable domain in full, completed from reference TRBV11-3 and TRBJ2-3, reads EAGVVQSPRYKIIEKKQPVAFWCNPISGHNTLYWYLQNLGQGPELLIRYENEEAVDDSQLPKDRFSAERLKGVDSTLKIQPAELGDSAVYLCASSLVSGTKDTQYFGPGTRLTVL.

The V call is TRBV15, the J call TRBJ2-1; 9 bases are a match to TRBD2. Germline CDR1 reads LNHNV; CDR2 reads YYDKDF (reference sequence). V trimming: 0 bases; J trimming: 2 bases; junction bases outside the gene matches: 5. This CDR3 spans 17 amino acids. Here the CDR3 reads CATSRDGASGAYNEQFF. As DNA, the CDR3 is TGTGCCACCAGCAGAGACGGGGCTAGCGGGGCCTACAATGAGCAGTTCTTC.

This clone was counted once. This same CDR3 is encoded by further DNA sequences in the sample. This chain joins TRBV11-2 and TRBJ2-7, with TRBD2 as a possible D gene (6 bases). The CDR3 extends over 14 amino acids. The V gene's germline CDR1 is SGHAT and CDR2 FQNNGV. V lost 5 bases to trimming and J lost 0 bases, with 11 bases between them. CDR3 DNA: TGTGCCAGCAGCCCCAGACTAGACTCCTACGAGCAGTACTTC. This sequence encodes CASSPRLDSYEQYF.

The V gene is TRBV7-9, the J gene TRBJ1-2, with 9 bases that match TRBD1. CDR1 and CDR2 from the germline V gene are SEHNR and FQNEAQ (reference sequence). Trimming at V came to 7 bases and at J to 0 bases, leaving 12 bases not matched to a gene. The length of the CDR3 is 17 residues. Here the CDR3 reads CASTGWGTGQANYGYTF. CDR3 sequence (DNA): TGTGCCAGCACGGGGTGGGGGACAGGGCAAGCTAACTATGGCTACACCTTC.

The chain has TRBV6-2 or TRBV6-3 and TRBJ1-4; D is ambiguous. The CDR3 sequence is 14 residues long. V was pared by 4 bases and J by 10 bases, with 16 bases between. From germline, CDR1 is MNHEY and CDR2 SVGEGT. The CDR3, as DNA: TGTGCCAGCAGTTCCAGGTCCCAACGGGGAAAACTGTTTTTT. As protein: CASSSRSQRGKLFF.

The genes are TRBV6-5 and TRBJ2-7; 9 nucleotides align to TRBD2. CDR1 is MNHEY, CDR2 SVGAGI, per germline. V lost 6 bases, J lost 6 bases, and 9 bases stayed unmatched. The CDR3 consists of 14 residues. The CDR3 nucleotides read TGTGCCAGCAGGGCCGGGACTAGCACAGGCGAGCAGTACTTC. It translates to CASRAGTSTGEQYF.

The V call is TRBV28, the J call TRBJ2-7, with 9 positions matching TRBD1. V was pared by 7 bases and J by 5 bases, with 9 bases of the junction left unmatched. Germline V gene sequence: CDR1 MDHEN, CDR2 SYDVKM. CDR3 length: 14 residues. The CDR3 bases are TGTGCCAGCATTCGGGGACAGGGCTCTGACGAGCAGTACTTC. This codes for CASIRGQGSDEQYF.

This clone was counted once. V and J are TRBV15 and TRBJ2-3; D possibly corresponds to TRBD2 (6 bases). The CDR3 loop spans 14 amino acids. Trimming removed 6 bases from V and 0 bases from J, with 10 bases in between. The germline V gene has CDR1 LNHNV and CDR2 YYDKDF (reference sequence). The CDR3: CATSGGRSTDTQYF. As DNA, the CDR3 is TGTGCCACCAGTGGGGGGAGGAGCACAGATACGCAGTATTTT.

The chain has TRBV6-5 and TRBJ1-5; D uncertain. CDR3 length equals 14 residues. The V end was cut by 7 bases, the J end by 7 bases, with 17 bases between. The germline gives CDR1 MNHEY, CDR2 SVGAGI. DNA for the CDR3: TGTGCCAGCACCCACGGGGAGGAAGGACAGCCCCAGCATTTT. This sequence encodes CASTHGEEGQPQHF.

The rearrangement joins TRBV11-2 to TRBJ2-7; 10 bases match TRBD1. Germline CDR1 is SGHAT and CDR2 is FQNNGV. The CDR3 consists of 15 residues. V gave up 6 bases and J gave up 3 bases; unmatched junction bases: 8. The CDR3, as DNA: TGTGCCAGCAGACTAGGGACAGGGGTCCTCTACGAGCAGTACTTC. This encodes CASRLGTGVLYEQYF.